This T cell receptor (beta chain) comes out of a study of T-cell memory formation after mild COVID-19. Study-wide background: TCR clusters largely stayed donor specific.

This clonotype was detected a few times. Each CDR3 protein gets one entry after TCRdb re-called the 5' RACE reads with MiXCR. The data contain about 270,000 distinct CDR3 sequences, 15% to 20% of them singletons. V lost 0 bases and J lost 10, with 10 bases in between. Looked up from germline, CDR1 is SGHTA and CDR2 is FQGNSA. The CDR3 length is 13 residues. This receptor was taken from a man in his late teens or twenties who had mild COVID-19 (a few samples of this study predate the infection). Cell type and time point are not known. Sequencing was performed on PBMCs or a T cell subset sorted from them (not recorded which). This chain joins TRBV7-2 and TRBJ2-1; D not certain. The CDR3 loop is CASSLAVSNEQFF. For the CDR3, the DNA is TGTGCCAGCAGCTTAGCCGTAAGCAACGAGCAGTTCTTC.